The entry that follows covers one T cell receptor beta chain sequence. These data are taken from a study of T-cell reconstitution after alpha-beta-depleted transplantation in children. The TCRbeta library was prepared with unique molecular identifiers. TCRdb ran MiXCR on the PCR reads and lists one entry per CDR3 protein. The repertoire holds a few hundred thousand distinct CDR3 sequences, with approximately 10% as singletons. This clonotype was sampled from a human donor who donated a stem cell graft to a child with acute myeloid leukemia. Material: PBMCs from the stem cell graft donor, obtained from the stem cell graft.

The CDR3 coding sequence is TGCAGTGCCAGGCCTAAACAGGGGGGCCAAGAGACCCAGTACTTC. Protein: CSARPKQGGQETQYF. The chain has TRBV20-1 and TRBJ2-5, with TRBD1 identical over 8 bases. This CDR3 spans 15 amino acids. V lost 6 bases and J lost 1; bases outside the gene matches: 10. Germline V CDR1 and CDR2: DFQATT, SNEGSKA (reference sequence).